This TCR beta chain was identified during a study of T cell responses to AZD1222 COVID-19 vaccine. TCRdb's table, derived via immunoSEQ multiplex PCR, lists solely in-frame clones and lacks some. Altogether roughly 110,000 clones are present, approximately 89% being singletons, with the ten largest covering 4.5%. Notes on this clone: Antigen specificity is unknown.

Study-level findings and limits: Distributed over spike, vaccine-associated CD4 TCRs predominated at 160-218 and 743-854. White British people made up most donors, females outnumbered males, and clonal diversity was possibly underestimated. Baseline seropositives among AZD1222 recipients totaled only five to seven.

This receptor was taken from an adult in good health. The sequencing here drew on peripheral blood, taken on day 0 of AZD1222 vaccination.

CDR3 nucleotide sequence: TGTGCCAGTAGTTGGCAGCCTAACTATGGCTACACCTTC. This translates into CASSWQPNYGYTF. This chain joins TRBV19 and TRBJ1-2; no clear D gene. The CDR3 has 13 residues. V shed 5 bases and J shed 0 bases, with 7 bases lying between them. Per the germline V gene, CDR1 is LNHDA and CDR2 is SQIVND (reference sequence).